This is a list of T cell receptor beta chains from one sample in a study of shared clonotypes between healthy human individuals. Repertoires were generated with immunoSEQ multiplex PCR, while TCRdb's copy carries only in-frame clones and drops some. The repertoire has some 500,000 clones, roughly 95% of them found once; the top ten carry around 0.067%. The specimen was naive CD4+ T cells sorted from blood. These TCRs come from a woman in her twenties or thirties in good health. Each CDR3 is given with its conserved first and last residue. D genes are given only for firm matches. Clone size is shown for a subset of rows, as once, few, many or a class of expanded clone.

V	size	J	length	D	DNA	CDR3
TRBV19	.	TRBJ2-2	15	.	TGTGCCACCAGTAGACCGGACACCTACAACCGGGAGCTGTTTTTT	CATSRPDTYNRELFF
TRBV9	.	TRBJ1-4	14	.	TGTGCCAGCAGCCTGGGGAATTGGGATGAAAAACTGTTTTTT	CASSLGNWDEKLFF
TRBV5-1	.	TRBJ2-5	15	TRBD2	TGCGCCAGCAGCCCGCTAGCGGGACCCCAAGAGACCCAGTACTTC	CASSPLAGPQETQYF
TRBV7-2	.	TRBJ2-7	13	.	TGTGCCAGCAGCTCCCTCAGCATCAACGAGCAGTACTTC	CASSSLSINEQYF
TRBV6-5	.	TRBJ1-5	14	TRBD1	TGTGCCAGCAGCCGTGGACAGGGAGGACAGCCCCAGCATTTT	CASSRGQGGQPQHF
TRBV19	once	TRBJ2-2	14	.	TGTGCCAGTAGTTCAAGGGGGAGGAGGTGGGAGCTGTTTTTT	CASSSRGRRWELFF
TRBV5-4	once	TRBJ2-2	14	.	TGTGCCAGCAGCGGGGGTGTGGGGGCCGGGGAGCTGTTTTTT	CASSGGVGAGELFF
TRBV5-6	.	TRBJ2-3	14	.	TGTGCCAGCAGCTTGAAGGGCCCCACAGATACGCAGTATTTT	CASSLKGPTDTQYF
TRBV28	.	TRBJ2-1	15	TRBD2	TGTGCCAGCAGTTTCTCGGGACTAGATTACAATGAGCAGTTCTTC	CASSFSGLDYNEQFF
TRBV7-9	.	TRBJ2-1	11	.	TGTGCCAGCAGCTGGAGGGATGAGCAGTTCTTC	CASSWRDEQFF
TRBV5-5	.	TRBJ2-7	15	TRBD1	TGTGCCAGCAGCTTGATTACAGGGGCCTCCTACGAGCAGTACTTC	CASSLITGASYEQYF
TRBV2	.	TRBJ2-3	14	TRBD2	TGTGCCGTAACCGGGACTAGCGGCACAGATACGCAGTATTTT	CAVTGTSGTDTQYF